Sequencing of this T cell receptor beta chain was carried out in a study of neurological immune-mediated disorders. This CDR3 is built from 15 residues. Trimming removed 3 bases from V and 9 bases from J; junction bases left unmatched: 9. From 15-18 subjects, every sequencing run obtained over 180 million TCR-beta sequences. TCRdb re-called the 5' RACE reads through MiXCR, storing one row per CDR3 protein. The data show around 67,000 distinct CDR3 sequences, with roughly 5.6% seen just once and just under 7.5% held by the top ten. The sample holds many counts of this clonotype. V is TRBV12-3 or TRBV12-4 and J is TRBJ2-1, with 9 bases matching TRBD1. The clonotype originates from a man younger than 35 with multiple sclerosis. Sequencing input: PBMCs. The CDR3 region is CASSFGTGYTIEQFF. As DNA, the CDR3 is TGTGCCAGCAGTTTTGGGACAGGGTATACAATTGAGCAGTTCTTC.